The 16 T cell receptor beta chains listed next were all sequenced from one sample in a study of identical twins. TCRdb fed the 5' RACE reads into MiXCR, producing one record per CDR3 protein. The sample holds hundreds of thousands of distinct CDR3 sequences, 8.6% seen once. In addition, the sample was reused for a study of yellow fever vaccine responses in identical twins.

Sample: PBMCs. The receptors come from a young woman in good health.

This clonotype has a handful of counts. The rearrangement uses TRBV11-2 and TRBJ2-1, with 13 bases aligning to TRBD2. CDR1 SGHAT and CDR2 FQNNGV come from the germline V gene. V was pared by 1 base and J by 4 bases, with 7 bases of the junction left unmatched. This CDR3 is 18 amino acids long. The DNA of the CDR3 is TGTGCCAGCAGCTTAGGATTCCGACTAGCGGGGGGATACAATGAGCAGTTCTTC. It encodes CASSLGFRLAGGYNEQFF.

Ten or more counts support this clonotype. V usage is TRBV7-8 and J usage is TRBJ2-1; D is unresolved. Germline assignment: CDR1 SGHVS and CDR2 FQNEAQ. The CDR3 is made up of 15 amino acids. V lost 0 bases and J lost 10, with 16 bases in between. CDR3 protein: CASSLAPRSLDEQFF. CDR3 in DNA: TGTGCCAGCAGCTTAGCGCCCAGGAGTCTTGACGAGCAGTTCTTC.

This clonotype was observed at least ten times. The CDR3 coding sequence is TGTGCCAGCAGTTACAAGGGGACAGATACGCAGTATTTT. Its protein product is CASSYKGTDTQYF. V is TRBV6-5 and J is TRBJ2-3; TRBD1 is a possible D gene (5 bases). This CDR3 comprises 13 residues. CDR1 MNHEY and CDR2 SVGAGI come from the germline V gene. Trimming cost V 2 bases and J 3 bases, with 6 bases left between them.

The chain has TRBV5-1 and TRBJ2-3; 12 nucleotides line up with TRBD2. The CDR3 has 19 amino acids. V was clipped by 0 bases and J by 2 bases; unmatched bases: 10. The germline V gene has CDR1 SGHRS and CDR2 YFSETQ. CDR3 nucleotides: TGCGCCAGCAGCTTGGCTAGCGGGGGGGCCGGATTTTCCACAGATACGCAGTATTTT. Translation: CASSLASGGAGFSTDTQYF. Full variable domain (rest looked up from reference TRBV5-1 and TRBJ2-3): KAGVTQTPRYLIKTRGQQVTLSCSPISGHRSVSWYQQTPGQGLQFLFEYFSETQRNKGNFPGRFSGRQFSNSRSEMNVSTLELGDSALYLCASSLASGGAGFSTDTQYFGPGTRLTVL.

This clonotype has more than one count but fewer than ten. The genes are TRBV20-1 and TRBJ1-2; the match to TRBD1 covers 8 bases. V shed 3 bases, J shed 5 bases, and the junction held 5 bases outside the gene matches. The CDR3 has 13 residues. Germline CDR1 reads DFQATT; CDR2 reads SNEGSKA (reference sequence). The CDR3 DNA follows: TGCAGTGCTAGGGACAGGGAAACTTATGGCTACACCTTC. Amino acid sequence: CSARDRETYGYTF.

The chain has TRBV7-2 and TRBJ2-7, with D perhaps being TRBD1 or TRBD2 (5 bases each). Germline V lookup: CDR1 SGHTA, CDR2 FQGNSA. The CDR3 is made up of 14 amino acids. V was shortened by 5 bases and J by 3 bases, with 14 bases between the two germline ends. The CDR3 is CASSPKLGDYEQYF. The CDR3 DNA is TGTGCCAGCAGCCCGAAACTAGGGGACTACGAGCAGTACTTC.

This clonotype was counted ten times or more. The V gene is TRBV12-3 or TRBV12-4, the J gene TRBJ2-1, with unresolved D. V was shortened by 7 bases and J by 15 bases, with 22 bases between the two germline ends. The CDR3 loop spans 13 amino acids. The CDR3 DNA is TGTGCCAGCACCGTTTGGCCACCCGACCCCGCGTTCTTC. Its translation is CASTVWPPDPAFF.

This clonotype has just a few counts. The chain is built from TRBV10-3 and TRBJ2-7; either TRBD1 or TRBD2 may supply D (5 bases each). In germline, CDR1 is ENHRY, CDR2 SYGVKD. CDR3 length equals 13 residues. V was shortened by 7 bases and J by 0 bases, with 10 bases between the two germline ends. Here the CDR3 DNA reads TGTGCCATCAAGTCAGGGAGCTCCTACGAGCAGTACTTC. It is translated as CAIKSGSSYEQYF.

This clonotype occurred many times. This chain links TRBV10-1 with TRBJ1-6; 7 positions match TRBD1. The CDR3 is 15 amino acids. The V gene's germline CDR1 is WNHNN and CDR2 SYGVQD (reference sequence). The V and J ends lost 7 bases and 11 bases, in that order; junction bases with no gene match: 14. The CDR3 nucleotides are TGCGCCAGCACCGAGGGACAGAACCGAAAAGCACCCCTCCACTTT. Translated: CASTEGQNRKAPLHF.

V usage is TRBV6-7 and J usage is TRBJ2-1; D may correspond to TRBD1 or TRBD2 (6 bases each). TRBV6-7 is assigned to the ORF class and has an uncertain function. Trimming left V 1 base short and J 0 bases short, with 22 bases between. CDR3 length equals 20 residues. Written as DNA, the CDR3 is TGTGCCAGCAGTTACTGTTCGGGACTCTGGACAGCGGCCTCCTACAATGAGCAGTTCTTC. It is translated as CASSYCSGLWTAASYNEQFF.

This clonotype has just a few counts. J is TRBJ2-1 and V is TRBV11-2, with 10 bases matching TRBD2. CDR3 length: 17 amino acids. The V gene end was trimmed by 3 bases and the J gene end by 7 bases; junction bases not matched to a gene: 12. Germline values: CDR1 SGHAT, CDR2 FQNNGV. The CDR3: CASSFFAQRGGRNEQFF. CDR3 sequence (DNA): TGTGCCAGCAGCTTTTTTGCCCAGCGGGGGGGCAGGAATGAGCAGTTCTTC.

Of note for this clonotype: A much larger clonotype is one base distant, so this may be a read error. The chain has TRBV24-1 and TRBJ2-1, with D possibly TRBD1 on 5 matching bases. Germline V CDR1 and CDR2: KGHDR, SFDVKD. This CDR3 spans 15 amino acids. CDR3 residues: CATSYLARDYNEQFF. The CDR3 DNA is TGTGCCACCAGTTATTTGGCCAGGGACTACAATGAGCAGTTCTTC.

This chain links TRBV28 with TRBJ2-7, with D maybe TRBD2 (6 bases). From germline, CDR1 is MDHEN and CDR2 SYDVKM. This CDR3 has 16 amino acids. CDR3 region: CASTTKTMRGNRCILV. DNA for the CDR3: TGTGCCAGCACCACGAAGACAATGCGGGGCAACAGGTGTATCTTGGTC.

The rearrangement joins TRBV7-6 to TRBJ2-3; TRBD1 agrees at 7 bases. CDR1 is SGHVS, CDR2 FNYEAQ, per germline. V was pared by 3 bases and J by 5 bases, with 2 bases of the junction left unmatched. CDR3 size: 13 residues. Here the CDR3 reads CASSLYRGDTQYF. CDR3 coding DNA: TGTGCCAGCAGCTTGTACAGGGGAGATACGCAGTATTTT.

This clonotype was picked up a small number of times. This chain uses TRBV3-1 with TRBJ2-4, with a weak D call TRBD2 (6 bases). Deletions cut 6 bases from V and 1 base from J, with 10 bases between. Per the germline V gene, CDR1 is LGHDT and CDR2 is YNNKEL (reference sequence). The CDR3 consists of 14 residues. The CDR3 loop is CASRPEGAKNIQYF. The CDR3 nucleotides are TGTGCCAGCAGGCCGGAGGGGGCCAAAAACATTCAGTACTTC.

The chain combines TRBV4-1 with TRBJ1-2; D is unclear. The germline CDR1 and CDR2 sequences are MGHRA and YSYEKL. This CDR3 contains 14 residues. Trimming stripped 0 bases from V and 3 bases from J, with 8 bases between. The CDR3 loop reads CASSQDNSYYGYTF. The CDR3 nucleotides read TGCGCCAGCAGCCAAGACAACAGCTACTATGGCTACACCTTC.